This TCR beta chain stems from a study of CD8 T cells in Susac syndrome. Findings and caveats of the study: Only a relatively small number of individuals were included in the TCR sequencing and HLA analysis.

With regard to this clonotype: Antigen unknown.

CDR1 and CDR2 from the germline V gene are SEHNR and FQNEAQ (reference sequence). Trimming took off 2 bases at V and 3 bases at J, with 22 bases between the two ends. This CDR3 has 19 amino acids. Included as multiple sclerosis controls were treatment-naive patients who had stable or active relapsing-remitting disease. After extraction with the RNeasy kit, roughly 0.45 to 1 ug of the RNA was reverse transcribed using random hexamers. The CDR3 of TCR beta was amplified by immunoSEQ multiplex PCR across 54 Vbeta and 13 Jbeta. TCRdb itself ran the immunoSEQ multiplex PCR reads through MiXCR, one entry per CDR3 protein. The sample has a few hundred thousand distinct CDR3 sequences; approximately 81% are singletons.

The sequencing sample was made of CD8+ T cells from PBMCs. The chain employs TRBV7-9 and TRBJ2-2, with D possibly TRBD2 on 7 matching bases. The receptor was isolated from a human donor with multiple sclerosis. The DNA of the CDR3 is TGTGCCAGCAGCTTATTCCGTCGTTCGGGGGGCGCGGACACCGGGGAGCTGTTTTTT. It encodes CASSLFRRSGGADTGELFF.